This T cell receptor (beta chain) derives from a study of shared clonotypes between healthy human individuals. Turning to the study itself: Researchers assigned three CD4 naive, three CD4 memory, two CD8 naive and one CD8 memory plate to each donor.

Study outcomes and limitations: Few donors limited the genetic and exposure-history diversity represented.

The CDR3 has 15 amino acids. V gave up 8 bases and J gave up 3 bases; unmatched junction bases: 11. Germline lookup yields CDR1 SNHLY and CDR2 FYNNEI. With regard to this clone: Its antigen is unknown.

The study drew all its donors from Caucasian adults living in Nashville, Tennessee. Genomic DNA belonging to each subset was distributed in equal measure over several immunoSEQ plates. The repertoire was sequenced with immunoSEQ multiplex PCR; TCRdb's copy has only in-frame clones and lacks some. The sample contains about 1.4 million clones, approximately 96% of which appear only once. The sequencing sample was made of naive CD4+ T cells sorted from blood. Subset meaning: CD45RA+ positively selected. The TCR originated in a man between 25 and 39 years old in good health. This rearrangement joins TRBV2 to TRBJ2-7; 9 bases line up with TRBD2. In DNA, the CDR3 is TGTGCCAGCTGTCTCAGCGGGAGGCCGTTCTACGAGCAGTACTTC. It yields the protein CASCLSGRPFYEQYF.